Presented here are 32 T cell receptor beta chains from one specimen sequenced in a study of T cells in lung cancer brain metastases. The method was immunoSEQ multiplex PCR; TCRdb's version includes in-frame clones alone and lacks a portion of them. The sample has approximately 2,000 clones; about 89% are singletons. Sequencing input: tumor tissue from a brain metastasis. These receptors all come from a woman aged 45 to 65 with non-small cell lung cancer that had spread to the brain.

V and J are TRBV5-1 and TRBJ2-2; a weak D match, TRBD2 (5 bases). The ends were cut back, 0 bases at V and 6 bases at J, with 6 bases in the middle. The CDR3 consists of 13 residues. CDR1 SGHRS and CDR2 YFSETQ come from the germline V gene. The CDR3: CASSLGRAGELFF. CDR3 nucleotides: TGCGCCAGCAGCTTGGGGCGGGCCGGGGAGCTGTTTTTT.

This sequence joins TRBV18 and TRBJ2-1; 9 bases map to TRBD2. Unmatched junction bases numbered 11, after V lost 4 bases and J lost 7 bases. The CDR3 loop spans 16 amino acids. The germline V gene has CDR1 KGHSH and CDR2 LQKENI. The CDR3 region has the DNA TGTGCCAGCTCACAAGCCGGGGCGGGAGGGCCTAATGAGCAGTTCTTC. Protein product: CASSQAGAGGPNEQFF.

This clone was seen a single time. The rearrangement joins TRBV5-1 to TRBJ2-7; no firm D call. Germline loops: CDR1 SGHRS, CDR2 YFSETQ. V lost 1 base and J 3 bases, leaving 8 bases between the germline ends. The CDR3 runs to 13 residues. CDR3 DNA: TGCGCCAGCAGCTTGACAACAGTCTACGAGCAGTACTTC. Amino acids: CASSLTTVYEQYF.

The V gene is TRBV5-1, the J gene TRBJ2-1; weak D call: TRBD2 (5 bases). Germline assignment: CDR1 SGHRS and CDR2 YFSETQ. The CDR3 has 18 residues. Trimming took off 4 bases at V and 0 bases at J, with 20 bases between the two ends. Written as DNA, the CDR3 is TGCGCCAGCAGCGCACCGGGATCCGGAGAAAGCTCCTACAATGAGCAGTTCTTC. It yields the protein CASSAPGSGESSYNEQFF.

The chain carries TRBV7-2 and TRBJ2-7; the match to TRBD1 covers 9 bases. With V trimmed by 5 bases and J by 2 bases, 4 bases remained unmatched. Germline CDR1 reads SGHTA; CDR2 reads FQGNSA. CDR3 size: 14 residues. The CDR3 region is CASSGGTGPYEQYF. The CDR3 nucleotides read TGTGCCAGCAGCGGGGGGACAGGGCCCTACGAGCAGTACTTC.

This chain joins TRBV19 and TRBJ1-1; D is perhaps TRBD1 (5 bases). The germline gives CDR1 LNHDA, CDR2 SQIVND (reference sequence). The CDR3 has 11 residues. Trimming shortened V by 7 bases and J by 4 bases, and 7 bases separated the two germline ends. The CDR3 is CASKGFTEAFF. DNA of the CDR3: TGTGCCAGTAAGGGGTTCACTGAAGCTTTCTTT.

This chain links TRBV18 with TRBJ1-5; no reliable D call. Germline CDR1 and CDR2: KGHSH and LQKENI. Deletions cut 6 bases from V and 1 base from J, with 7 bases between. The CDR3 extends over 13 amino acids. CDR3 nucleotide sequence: TGTGCCAGCTCGGCATGGAGCAATCAGCCCCAGCATTTT. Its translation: CASSAWSNQPQHF. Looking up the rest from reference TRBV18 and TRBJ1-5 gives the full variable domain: NAGVMQNPRHLVRRRGQEARLRCSPMKGHSHVYWYRQLPEEGLKFMVYLQKENIIDESGMPKERFSAEFPKEGPSILRIQQVVRGDSAAYFCASSAWSNQPQHFGDGTRLSIL.

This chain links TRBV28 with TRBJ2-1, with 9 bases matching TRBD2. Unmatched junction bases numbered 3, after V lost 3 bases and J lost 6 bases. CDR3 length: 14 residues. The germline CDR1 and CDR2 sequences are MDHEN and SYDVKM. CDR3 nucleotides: TGTGCCAGCAGTTTGCGGGAGGGCCTCAATGAGCAGTTCTTC. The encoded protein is CASSLREGLNEQFF.

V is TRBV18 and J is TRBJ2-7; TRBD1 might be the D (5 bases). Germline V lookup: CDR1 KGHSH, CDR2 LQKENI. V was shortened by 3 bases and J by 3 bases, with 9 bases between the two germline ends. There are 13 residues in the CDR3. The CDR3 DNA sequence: TGTGCCAGCTCACCGACAGACAACTACGAGCAGTACTTC. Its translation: CASSPTDNYEQYF.

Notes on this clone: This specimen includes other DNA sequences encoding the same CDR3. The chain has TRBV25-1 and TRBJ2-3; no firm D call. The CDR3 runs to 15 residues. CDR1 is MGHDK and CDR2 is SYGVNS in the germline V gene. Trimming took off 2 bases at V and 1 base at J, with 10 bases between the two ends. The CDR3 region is CASSEPSRGTDTQYF. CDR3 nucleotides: TGTGCCAGCAGTGAACCTTCTAGAGGCACAGATACGCAGTATTTT.

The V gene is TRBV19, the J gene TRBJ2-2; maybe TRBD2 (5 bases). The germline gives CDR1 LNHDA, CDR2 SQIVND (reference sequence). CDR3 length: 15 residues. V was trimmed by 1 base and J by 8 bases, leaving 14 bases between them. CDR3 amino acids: CASSIARGTGGELFF. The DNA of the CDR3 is TGTGCCAGTAGTATAGCCCGGGGTACTGGAGGGGAGCTGTTTTTT. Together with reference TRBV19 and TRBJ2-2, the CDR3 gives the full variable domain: DGGITQSPKYLFRKEGQNVTLSCEQNLNHDAMYWYRQDPGQGLRLIYYSQIVNDFQKGDIAEGYSVSREKKESFPLTVTSAQKNPTAFYLCASSIARGTGGELFFGEGSRLTVL.

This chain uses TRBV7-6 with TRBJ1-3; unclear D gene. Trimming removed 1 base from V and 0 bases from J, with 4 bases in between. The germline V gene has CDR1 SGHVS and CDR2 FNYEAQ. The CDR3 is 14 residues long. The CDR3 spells CASSLVTSGNTIYF. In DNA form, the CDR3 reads TGTGCCAGCAGCTTAGTGACCTCTGGAAACACCATATATTTT. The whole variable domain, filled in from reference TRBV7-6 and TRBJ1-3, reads GAGVSQSPRYKVTKRGQDVALRCDPISGHVSLYWYRQALGQGPEFLTYFNYEAQQDKSGLPNDRFSAERPEGSISTLTIQRTEQRDSAMYRCASSLVTSGNTIYFGEGSWLTVV.

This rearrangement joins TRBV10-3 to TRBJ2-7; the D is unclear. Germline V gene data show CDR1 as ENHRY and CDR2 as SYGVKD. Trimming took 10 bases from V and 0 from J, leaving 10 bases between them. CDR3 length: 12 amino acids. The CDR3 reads CATLGSSYEQYF. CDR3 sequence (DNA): TGTGCCACCTTGGGCAGCTCCTACGAGCAGTACTTC.

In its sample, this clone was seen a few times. Here the CDR3 reads CASSLSGRNEQFF. CDR3 coding DNA: TGCGCCAGCAGCCTTAGCGGTCGCAATGAGCAGTTCTTC. V is TRBV4-3 and J is TRBJ2-1; D perhaps matches TRBD2 (6 bases). CDR3 length: 13 residues. V was shortened by 4 bases and J by 6 bases, with 10 bases between the two germline ends. Germline CDR1 reads LGHNA; CDR2 reads YSLEER.

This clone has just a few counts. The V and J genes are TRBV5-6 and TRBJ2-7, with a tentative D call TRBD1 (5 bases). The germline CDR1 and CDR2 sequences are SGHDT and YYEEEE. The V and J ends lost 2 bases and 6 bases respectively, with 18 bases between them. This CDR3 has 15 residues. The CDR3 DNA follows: TGTGCCAGCAGCTTTGGTGCGTGGGCCCAGGGCGAGCAGTACTTC. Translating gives CASSFGAWAQGEQYF.

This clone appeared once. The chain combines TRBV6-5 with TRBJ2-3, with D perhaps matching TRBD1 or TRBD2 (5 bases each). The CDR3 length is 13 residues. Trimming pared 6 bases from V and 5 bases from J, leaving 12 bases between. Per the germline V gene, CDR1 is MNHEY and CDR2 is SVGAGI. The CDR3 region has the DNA TGTGCCAGCAGCCAGGGACGTGGAGATACGCAGTATTTT. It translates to CASSQGRGDTQYF.

CDR3 region: CASSGRATAGELFF. CDR3 nucleotide sequence: TGTGCCAGTAGCGGGAGGGCCACCGCCGGGGAGCTGTTTTTT. The chain is built from TRBV2 and TRBJ2-2; 11 nucleotides agree with TRBD2. The CDR3 runs 14 residues. Germline CDR1 SNHLY, CDR2 FYNNEI. V shed 9 bases and J 6 bases; nucleotides not matched to a gene: 6.

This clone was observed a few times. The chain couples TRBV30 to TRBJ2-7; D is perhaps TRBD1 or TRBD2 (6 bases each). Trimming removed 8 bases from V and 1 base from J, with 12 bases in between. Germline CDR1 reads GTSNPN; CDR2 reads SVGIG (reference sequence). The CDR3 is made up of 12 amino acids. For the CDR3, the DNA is TGTGCCGGGGGGCGGGATTCCTACGAGCAGTACTTC. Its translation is CAGGRDSYEQYF.

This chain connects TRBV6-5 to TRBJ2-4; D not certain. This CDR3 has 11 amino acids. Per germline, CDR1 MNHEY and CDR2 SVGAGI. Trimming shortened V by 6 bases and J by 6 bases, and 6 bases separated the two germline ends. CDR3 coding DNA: TGTGCCAGCAGCCAAGGAAACATTCAGTACTTC. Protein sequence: CASSQGNIQYF.

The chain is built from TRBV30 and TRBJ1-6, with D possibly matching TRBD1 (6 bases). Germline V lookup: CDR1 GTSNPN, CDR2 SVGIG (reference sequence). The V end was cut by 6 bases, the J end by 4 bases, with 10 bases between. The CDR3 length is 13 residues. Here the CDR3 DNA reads TGTGCCTGTAGGGGGGAGTATAATTCACCCCTCCACTTT. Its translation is CACRGEYNSPLHF.

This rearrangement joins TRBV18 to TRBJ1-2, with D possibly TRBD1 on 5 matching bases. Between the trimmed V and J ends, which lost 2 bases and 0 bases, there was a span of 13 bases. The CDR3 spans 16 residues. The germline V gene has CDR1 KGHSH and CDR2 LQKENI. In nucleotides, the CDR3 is TGTGCCAGCTCACCAGCCGGGACGGAAGCTAACTATGGCTACACCTTC. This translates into CASSPAGTEANYGYTF.

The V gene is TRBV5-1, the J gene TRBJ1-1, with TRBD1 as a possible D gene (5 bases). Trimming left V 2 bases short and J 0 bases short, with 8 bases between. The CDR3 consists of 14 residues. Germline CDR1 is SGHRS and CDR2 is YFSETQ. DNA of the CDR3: TGCGCCAGCAGCTTACAGGACCTGAACACTGAAGCTTTCTTT. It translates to CASSLQDLNTEAFF. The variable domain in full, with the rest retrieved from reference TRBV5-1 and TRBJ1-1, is KAGVTQTPRYLIKTRGQQVTLSCSPISGHRSVSWYQQTPGQGLQFLFEYFSETQRNKGNFPGRFSGRQFSNSRSEMNVSTLELGDSALYLCASSLQDLNTEAFFGQGTRLTVV.

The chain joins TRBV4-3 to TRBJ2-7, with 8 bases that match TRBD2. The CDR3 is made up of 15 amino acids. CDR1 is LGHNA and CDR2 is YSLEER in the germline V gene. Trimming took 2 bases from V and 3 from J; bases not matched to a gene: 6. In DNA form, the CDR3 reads TGCGCCAGCAGCCAATATAGCGGGACCGTCTACGAGCAGTACTTC. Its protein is CASSQYSGTVYEQYF.

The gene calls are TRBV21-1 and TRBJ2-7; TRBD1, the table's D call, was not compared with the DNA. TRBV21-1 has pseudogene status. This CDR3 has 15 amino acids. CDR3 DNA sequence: TGTGCCAGCAGCTTCTCCGGGACAGAAGGGTACGAGCAGTACTTC. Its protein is CASSFSGTEGYEQYF.

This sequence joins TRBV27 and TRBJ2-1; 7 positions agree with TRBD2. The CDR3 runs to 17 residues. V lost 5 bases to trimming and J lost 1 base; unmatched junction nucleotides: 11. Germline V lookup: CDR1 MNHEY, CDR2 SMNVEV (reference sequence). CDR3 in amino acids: CASSPIISGGSYNEQFF. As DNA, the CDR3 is TGTGCCAGCAGTCCTATTATCTCGGGGGGTTCCTACAATGAGCAGTTCTTC.

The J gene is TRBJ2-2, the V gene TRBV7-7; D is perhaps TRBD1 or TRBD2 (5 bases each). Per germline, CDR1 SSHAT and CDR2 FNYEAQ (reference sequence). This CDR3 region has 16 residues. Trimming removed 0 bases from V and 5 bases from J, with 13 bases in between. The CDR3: CASSLAQGPGTGELFF. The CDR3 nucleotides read TGTGCCAGCAGCTTAGCTCAGGGACCTGGAACCGGGGAGCTGTTTTTT.

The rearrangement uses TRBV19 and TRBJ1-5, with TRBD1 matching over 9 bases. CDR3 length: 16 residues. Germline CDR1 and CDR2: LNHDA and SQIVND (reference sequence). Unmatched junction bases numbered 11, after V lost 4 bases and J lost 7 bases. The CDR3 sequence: CASSTLPGQGAQPQHF. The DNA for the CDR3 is TGTGCCAGTAGTACCCTCCCGGGACAGGGAGCACAGCCCCAGCATTTT.

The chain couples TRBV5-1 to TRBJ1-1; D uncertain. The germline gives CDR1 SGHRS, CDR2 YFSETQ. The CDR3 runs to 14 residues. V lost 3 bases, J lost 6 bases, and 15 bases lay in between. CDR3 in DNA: TGCGCCAGCAGCTCAAGCAATACCTGGGCTGAAGCTTTCTTT. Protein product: CASSSSNTWAEAFF.

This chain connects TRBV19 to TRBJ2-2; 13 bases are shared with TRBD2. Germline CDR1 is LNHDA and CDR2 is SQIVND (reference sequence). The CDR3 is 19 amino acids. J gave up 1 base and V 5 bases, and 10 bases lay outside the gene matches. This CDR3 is CASSPTGLAGVVNTGELFF. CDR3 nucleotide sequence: TGTGCCAGTAGTCCTACTGGACTAGCGGGAGTGGTGAACACCGGGGAGCTGTTTTTT.

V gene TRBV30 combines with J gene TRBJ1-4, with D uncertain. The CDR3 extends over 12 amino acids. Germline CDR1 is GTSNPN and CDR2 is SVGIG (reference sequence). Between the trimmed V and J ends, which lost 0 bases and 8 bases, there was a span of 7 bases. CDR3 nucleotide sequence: TGTGCCTGGAGTGTACAAGGGGAAAAACTGTTTTTT. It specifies CAWSVQGEKLFF.

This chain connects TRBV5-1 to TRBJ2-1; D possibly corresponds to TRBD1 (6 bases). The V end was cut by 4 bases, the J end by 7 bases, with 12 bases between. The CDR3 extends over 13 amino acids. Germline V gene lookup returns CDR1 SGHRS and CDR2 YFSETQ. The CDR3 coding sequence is TGCGCCAGCAGCGCCACAGGGTATAATGAGCAGTTCTTC. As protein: CASSATGYNEQFF. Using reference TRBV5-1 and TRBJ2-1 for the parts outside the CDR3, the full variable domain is KAGVTQTPRYLIKTRGQQVTLSCSPISGHRSVSWYQQTPGQGLQFLFEYFSETQRNKGNFPGRFSGRQFSNSRSEMNVSTLELGDSALYLCASSATGYNEQFFGPGTRLTVL.

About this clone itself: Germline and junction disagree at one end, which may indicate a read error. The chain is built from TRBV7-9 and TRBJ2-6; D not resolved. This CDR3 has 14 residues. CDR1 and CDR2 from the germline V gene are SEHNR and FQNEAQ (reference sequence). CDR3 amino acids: CASSLEGGANVLTF. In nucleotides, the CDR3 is TGTGCCAGCAGTTTAGAAGGCGGGGCCAACGTCCTGACTTTC.